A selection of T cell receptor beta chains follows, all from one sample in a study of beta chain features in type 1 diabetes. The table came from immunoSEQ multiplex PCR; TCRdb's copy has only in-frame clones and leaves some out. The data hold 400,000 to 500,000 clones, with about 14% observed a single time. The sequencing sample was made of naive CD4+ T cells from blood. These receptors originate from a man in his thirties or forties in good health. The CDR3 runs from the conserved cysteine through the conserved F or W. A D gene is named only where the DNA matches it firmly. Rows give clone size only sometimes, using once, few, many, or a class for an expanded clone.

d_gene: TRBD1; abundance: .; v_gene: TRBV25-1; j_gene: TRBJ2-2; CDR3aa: CASRGQGISTGELFF; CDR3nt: TGTGCCAGCAGAGGACAGGGGATTAGCACCGGGGAGCTGTTTTTT
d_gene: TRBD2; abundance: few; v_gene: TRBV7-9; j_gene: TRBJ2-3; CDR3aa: CASSLGRLAGPTDTQYF; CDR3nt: TGTGCCAGCAGCTTAGGTCGACTAGCGGGACCCACAGATACGCAGTATTTT
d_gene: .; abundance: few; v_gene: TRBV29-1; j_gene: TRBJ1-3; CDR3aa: CSVEGGNTIYF; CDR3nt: TGCAGCGTTGAAGGTGGAAACACCATATATTTT
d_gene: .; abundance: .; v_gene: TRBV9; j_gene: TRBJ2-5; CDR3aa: CASSYSGRGEQYF; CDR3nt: TGTGCCAGCAGCTACTCTGGGCGAGGGGAGCAGTACTTC
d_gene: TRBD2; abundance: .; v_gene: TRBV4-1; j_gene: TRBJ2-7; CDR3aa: CASSQEGTRLHEQYF; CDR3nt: TGCGCCAGCAGCCAAGAAGGGACTAGGCTCCACGAGCAGTACTTC
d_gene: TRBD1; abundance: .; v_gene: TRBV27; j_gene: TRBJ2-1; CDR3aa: CASSSWDRGIGNEQFF; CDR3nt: TGTGCCAGCAGTTCCTGGGACAGGGGGATCGGAAATGAGCAGTTCTTC
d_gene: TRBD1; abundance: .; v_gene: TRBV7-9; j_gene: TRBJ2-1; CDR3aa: CASSQVVDRVNEQFF; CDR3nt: TGTGCCAGCAGCCAGGTCGTGGACAGGGTCAATGAGCAGTTCTTC
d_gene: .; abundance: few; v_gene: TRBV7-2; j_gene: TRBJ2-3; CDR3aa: CASSAFHPAGTDTQYF; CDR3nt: TGTGCCAGCAGCGCATTTCACCCCGCTGGCACAGATACGCAGTATTTT
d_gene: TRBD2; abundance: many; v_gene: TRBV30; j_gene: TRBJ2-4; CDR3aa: CAWSAGLAVPKNIQYF; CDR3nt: TGTGCCTGGAGTGCAGGACTAGCTGTCCCCAAAAACATTCAGTACTTC
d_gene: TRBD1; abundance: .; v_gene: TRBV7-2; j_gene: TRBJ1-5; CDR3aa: CASSLVDSGGGQPQHF; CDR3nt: TGTGCCAGCAGCTTAGTTGATTCAGGGGGTGGTCAGCCCCAGCATTTT
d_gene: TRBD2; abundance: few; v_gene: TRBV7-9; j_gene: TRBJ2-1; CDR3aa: CASSFTREERFF; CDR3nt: TGTGCCAGCAGCTTTACGCGGGAGGAGCGGTTCTTC
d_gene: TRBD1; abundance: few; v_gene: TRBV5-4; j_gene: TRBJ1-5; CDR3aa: CASSYGTDNQPQHF; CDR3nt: TGTGCCAGCAGCTACGGGACAGACAATCAGCCCCAGCATTTT
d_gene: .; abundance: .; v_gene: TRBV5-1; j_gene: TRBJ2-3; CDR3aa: CASSLGAVTTDTQYF; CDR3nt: TGCGCCAGCAGCTTGGGAGCGGTAACCACAGATACGCAGTATTTT
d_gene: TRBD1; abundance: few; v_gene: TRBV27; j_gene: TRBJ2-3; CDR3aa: CASTSYGRDRGTDTQYF; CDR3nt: TGTGCCAGCACCTCCTATGGCCGGGACAGGGGCACAGATACGCAGTATTTT
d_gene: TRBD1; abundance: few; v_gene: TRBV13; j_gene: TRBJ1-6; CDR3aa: CASSSGGQSPLHF; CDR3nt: TGTGCCAGCAGCTCAGGGGGGCAATCACCCCTCCACTTT
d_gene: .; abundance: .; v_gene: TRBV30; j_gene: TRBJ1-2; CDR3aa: CAWIPRTANYGYTF; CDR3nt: TGTGCCTGGATTCCCCGGACAGCTAACTATGGCTACACCTTC
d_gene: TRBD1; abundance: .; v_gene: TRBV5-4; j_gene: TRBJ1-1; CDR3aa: CASSQTGTEAFF; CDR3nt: TGTGCCAGCAGCCAGACAGGGACTGAAGCTTTCTTT
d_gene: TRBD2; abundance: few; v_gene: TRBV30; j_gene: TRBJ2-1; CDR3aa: CAWSVGGRANEQFF; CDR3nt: TGTGCCTGGAGTGTTGGCGGGAGGGCGAATGAGCAGTTCTTC
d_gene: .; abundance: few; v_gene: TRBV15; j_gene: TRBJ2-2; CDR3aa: CATSGRGANTGELFF; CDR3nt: TGTGCCACCAGCGGGCGGGGCGCGAACACCGGGGAGCTGTTTTTT
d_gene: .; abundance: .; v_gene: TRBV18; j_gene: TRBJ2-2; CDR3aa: CASSPAVAGELFF; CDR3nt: TGTGCCAGCTCACCAGCCGTCGCCGGGGAGCTGTTTTTT
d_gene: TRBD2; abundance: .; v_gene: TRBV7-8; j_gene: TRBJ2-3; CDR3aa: CASARSGTSGPRSTDTQYF; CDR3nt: TGTGCCAGCGCCCGTTCCGGGACTAGCGGGCCGCGTAGCACAGATACGCAGTATTTT
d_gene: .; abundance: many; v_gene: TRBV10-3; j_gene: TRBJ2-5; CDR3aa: CAIRDRLETQYF; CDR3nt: TGTGCCATCCGGGACCGGCTGGAGACCCAGTACTTC
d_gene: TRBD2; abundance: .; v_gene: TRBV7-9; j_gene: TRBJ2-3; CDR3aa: CASSSGAGAHTDTQYF; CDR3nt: TGTGCCAGCAGCTCCGGAGCGGGGGCCCACACAGATACGCAGTATTTT
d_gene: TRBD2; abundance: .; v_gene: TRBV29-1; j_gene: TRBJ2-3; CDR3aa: CSVLSGGLDTQYF; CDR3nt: TGCAGCGTTTTGTCGGGAGGGCTTGATACGCAGTATTTT
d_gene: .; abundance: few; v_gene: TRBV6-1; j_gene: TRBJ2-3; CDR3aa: CASSEAAHYSTDTQYF; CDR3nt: TGTGCCAGCAGTGAAGCAGCGCATTACAGCACAGATACGCAGTATTTT
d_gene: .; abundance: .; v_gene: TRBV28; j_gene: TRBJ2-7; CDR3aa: CASSTGFSYEQYF; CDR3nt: TGTGCCAGCAGTACTGGGTTCTCCTACGAGCAGTACTTC
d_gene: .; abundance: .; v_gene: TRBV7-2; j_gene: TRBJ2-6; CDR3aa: CASSLFRAGANVLTF; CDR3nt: TGTGCCAGCAGCTTATTTAGAGCTGGGGCCAACGTCCTGACTTTC
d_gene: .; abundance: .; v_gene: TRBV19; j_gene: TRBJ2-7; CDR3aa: CASSRIRRGRYEQYF; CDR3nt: TGTGCCAGTAGTAGAATCAGGAGGGGCCGATACGAGCAGTACTTC
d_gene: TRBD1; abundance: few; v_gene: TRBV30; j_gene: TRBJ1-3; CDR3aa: CAWSRNRGPGNTIYF; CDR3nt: TGTGCCTGGAGTAGAAACAGGGGGCCTGGAAACACCATATATTTT
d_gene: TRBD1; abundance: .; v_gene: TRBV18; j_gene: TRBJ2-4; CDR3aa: CASSANRGDIQYF; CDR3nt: TGTGCCAGCTCAGCTAACAGGGGCGACATTCAGTACTTC
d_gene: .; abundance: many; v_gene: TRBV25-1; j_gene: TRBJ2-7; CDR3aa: CASRGYEQYF; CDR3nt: TGTGCCAGCAGAGGCTACGAGCAGTACTTC
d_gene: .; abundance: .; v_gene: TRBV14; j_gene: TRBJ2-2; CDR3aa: CASSQETGGYGGELFF; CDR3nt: TGTGCCAGCAGCCAAGAAACTGGGGGCTATGGCGGGGAGCTGTTTTTT
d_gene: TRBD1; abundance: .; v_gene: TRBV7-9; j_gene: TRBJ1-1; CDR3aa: CASSLGQGGSAFF; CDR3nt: TGTGCCAGCAGCTTGGGACAGGGGGGTTCGGCTTTCTTT
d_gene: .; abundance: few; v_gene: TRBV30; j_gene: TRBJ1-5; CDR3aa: CAWAPAEDQPQHF; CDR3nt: TGTGCCTGGGCCCCGGCGGAGGATCAGCCCCAGCATTTT
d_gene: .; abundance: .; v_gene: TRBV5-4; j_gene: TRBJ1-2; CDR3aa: CASSLSSGSNYGYTF; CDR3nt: TGTGCCAGCAGCTTATCGAGCGGCAGCAACTATGGCTACACCTTC
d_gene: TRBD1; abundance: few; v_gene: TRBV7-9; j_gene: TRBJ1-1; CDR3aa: CASSLRGEDTEAFF; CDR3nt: TGTGCCAGCAGCCTCAGGGGGGAGGACACTGAAGCTTTCTTT
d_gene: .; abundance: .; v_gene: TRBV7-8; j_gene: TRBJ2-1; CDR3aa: CASSLAVGGIYNEQFF; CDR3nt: TGTGCCAGCAGCTTAGCTGTGGGGGGAATTTACAATGAGCAGTTCTTC
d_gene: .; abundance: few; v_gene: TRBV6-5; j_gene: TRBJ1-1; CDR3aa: CASSVNTEAFF; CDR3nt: TGTGCCAGCAGCGTGAACACTGAAGCTTTCTTT
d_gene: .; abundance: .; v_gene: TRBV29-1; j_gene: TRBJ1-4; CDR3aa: CSVEHNSNEKLFF; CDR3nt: TGCAGCGTTGAACACAACAGCAATGAAAAACTGTTTTTT
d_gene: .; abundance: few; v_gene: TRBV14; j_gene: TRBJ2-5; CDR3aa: CASSQGGQETQYF; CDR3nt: TGTGCCAGCAGCCAGGGAGGCCAAGAGACCCAGTACTTC
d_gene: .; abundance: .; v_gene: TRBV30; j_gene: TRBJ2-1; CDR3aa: CAWSSQIGNEQFF; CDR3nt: TGTGCCTGGAGCTCCCAAATTGGCAATGAGCAGTTCTTC
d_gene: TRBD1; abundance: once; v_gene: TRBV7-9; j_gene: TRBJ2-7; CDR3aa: CASSLDRGKIYEQYF; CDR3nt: TGTGCCAGCAGCTTAGACAGGGGAAAAATCTACGAGCAGTACTTC
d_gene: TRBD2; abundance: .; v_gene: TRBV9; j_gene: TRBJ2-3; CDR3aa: CASSVGPSGNTDTQYF; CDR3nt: TGTGCCAGCAGCGTAGGTCCTAGCGGCAACACAGATACGCAGTATTTT
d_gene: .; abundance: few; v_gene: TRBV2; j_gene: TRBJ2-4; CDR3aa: CASSEAMGGQRGYF; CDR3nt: TGTGCCAGCAGTGAAGCAATGGGAGGCCAGCGAGGGTACTTC
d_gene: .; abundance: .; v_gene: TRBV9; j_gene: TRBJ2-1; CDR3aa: CASSVGSAGSSYNEQFF; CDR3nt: TGTGCCAGCAGCGTAGGGTCAGCGGGCAGCTCCTACAATGAGCAGTTCTTC
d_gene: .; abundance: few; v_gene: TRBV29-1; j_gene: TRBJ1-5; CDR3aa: CSVEASRGQPQHF; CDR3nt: TGCAGCGTTGAAGCCAGTCGAGGCCAGCCCCAGCATTTT
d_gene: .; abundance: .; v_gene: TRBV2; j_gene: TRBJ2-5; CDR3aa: CASRWGGQTQYF; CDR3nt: TGTGCCAGCAGATGGGGTGGGCAGACCCAGTACTTC
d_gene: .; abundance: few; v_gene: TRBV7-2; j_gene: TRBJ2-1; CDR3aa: CASSLAGREYNEQFF; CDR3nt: TGTGCCAGCAGCTTAGCGGGCAGGGAGTACAATGAGCAGTTCTTC
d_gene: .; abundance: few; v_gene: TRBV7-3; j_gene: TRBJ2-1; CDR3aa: CASSPYRQVPYNEQFF; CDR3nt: TGTGCCAGCAGCCCCTACCGACAGGTACCGTACAATGAGCAGTTCTTC
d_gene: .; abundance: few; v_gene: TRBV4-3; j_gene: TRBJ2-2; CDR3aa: CASSQEPSIRAHGELFF; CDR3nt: TGCGCCAGCAGCCAAGAACCGAGCATCCGGGCCCACGGGGAGCTGTTTTTT
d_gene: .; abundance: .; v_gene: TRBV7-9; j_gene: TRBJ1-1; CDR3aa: CASSSVLNTEAFF; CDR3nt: TGTGCCAGCAGCTCTGTATTGAACACTGAAGCTTTCTTT
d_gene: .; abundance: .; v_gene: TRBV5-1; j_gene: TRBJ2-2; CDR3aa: CASSTSRGGELFF; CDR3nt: TGCGCCAGCAGCACTTCTCGCGGCGGGGAGCTGTTTTTT
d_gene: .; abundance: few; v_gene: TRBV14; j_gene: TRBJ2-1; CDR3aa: CASSPNSYGRYNEQFF; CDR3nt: TGTGCCAGCAGTCCTAACTCGTACGGGCGCTACAATGAGCAGTTCTTC